This T cell receptor beta chain was profiled in a study of cytomegalovirus exposure and HLA in healthy donors. From germline, CDR1 is SGHDT and CDR2 YYEEEE. The ends lost 4 bases at V and 5 bases at J; junction bases unmatched: 7. The CDR3 contains 15 residues. Using immunoSEQ multiplex PCR, the repertoire was profiled, and TCRdb retains in-frame clones only, with some absent. In the table there are some 170,000 clones, roughly 83% of which are singletons. The receptor was derived from a man between 25 and 39 years old in good health and CMV-seropositive. The gene calls are TRBV5-6 and TRBJ1-4; TRBD1 matches 8 bases. The specimen was PBMCs. The CDR3 DNA sequence: TGTGCCAGCAGCGAAAACGACAGGGGCAATGAAAAACTGTTTTTT. Residues: CASSENDRGNEKLFF.